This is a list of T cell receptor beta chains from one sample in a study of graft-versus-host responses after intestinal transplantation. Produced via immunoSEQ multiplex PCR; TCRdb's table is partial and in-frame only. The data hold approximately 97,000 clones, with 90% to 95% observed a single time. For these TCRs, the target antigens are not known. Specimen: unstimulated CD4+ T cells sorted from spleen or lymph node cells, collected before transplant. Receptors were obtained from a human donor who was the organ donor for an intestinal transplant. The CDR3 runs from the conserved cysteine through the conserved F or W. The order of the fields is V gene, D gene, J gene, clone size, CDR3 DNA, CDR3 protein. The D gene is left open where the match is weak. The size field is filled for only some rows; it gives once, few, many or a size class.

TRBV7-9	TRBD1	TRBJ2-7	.	TGTGCCATACAACCGGGACAGGGGGCGTACGAGCAGTACTTC	CAIQPGQGAYEQYF
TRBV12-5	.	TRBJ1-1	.	TGTGCTAGTGGTTTCTCTCTTTCGGTTACTGAAGCTTTCTTT	CASGFSLSVTEAFF
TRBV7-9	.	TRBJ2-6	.	TGTGCCAGCAGCACTCTCCGAGGAACTGGGGCCAACGTCCTGACTTTC	CASSTLRGTGANVLTF
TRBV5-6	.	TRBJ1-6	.	TGTGCCAGCAGCCAGGGTTGGAATAATTCACCCCTCCACTTT	CASSQGWNNSPLHF
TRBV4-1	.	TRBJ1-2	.	TGCGCCAGCAGCCACGGGGTGGTATATGGCTACACCTTC	CASSHGVVYGYTF
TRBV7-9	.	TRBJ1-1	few	TGTGCCAGCAGCTTAATCAAGAACACTGAAGCTTTCTTT	CASSLIKNTEAFF
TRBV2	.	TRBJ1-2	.	TGTGCCAGTTCCCCTTACAGAAACTATGGCTACACCTTC	CASSPYRNYGYTF
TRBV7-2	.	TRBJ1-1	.	TGTGCCAGCAGCTTAGCGGGAGGGAGGGATACTGAAGCTTTCTTT	CASSLAGGRDTEAFF
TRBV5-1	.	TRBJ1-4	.	TGCGCCAGCAGACTCGGGGAAAAACTGTTTTTT	CASRLGEKLFF
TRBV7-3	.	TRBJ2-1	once	TGTGCCAGCAGCTTAGAGTCTTCGGGAGAGCAGTTCTTC	CASSLESSGEQFF
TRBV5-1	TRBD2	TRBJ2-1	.	TGCGCCAGCAGCTCGACTAGCGGGGGGACCAATGAGCAGTTCTTC	CASSSTSGGTNEQFF
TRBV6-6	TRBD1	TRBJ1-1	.	TGCGCCAGCAGTTACGGACAGGGTATAACTGAAGCTTTCTTT	CASSYGQGITEAFF
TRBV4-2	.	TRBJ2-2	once	TGTGCCAGCAGCTCTATTCTGGGGGGAAACACCGGGGAGCTGTTTTTT	CASSSILGGNTGELFF
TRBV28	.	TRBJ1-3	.	TGTGCCAGCAGCCCCGGTACCTCATACTCTGGAAACACCATATATTTT	CASSPGTSYSGNTIYF
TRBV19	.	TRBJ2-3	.	TGTGCCAGTAGTCCAGACCGGGTCCGGAGCACAGATACGCAGTATTTT	CASSPDRVRSTDTQYF
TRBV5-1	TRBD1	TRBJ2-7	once	TGCGCCAGCAGCTTTAGACGGGACAGGATTGACGAGCAGTACTTC	CASSFRRDRIDEQYF
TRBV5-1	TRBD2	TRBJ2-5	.	TGCGCCAGCAGCGACTGGCGGGGGGGTGGAGAGACCCAGTACTTC	CASSDWRGGGETQYF
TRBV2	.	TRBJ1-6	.	TGTGCCAGCAGTGAATTAAGGGGGAGTCGTTCACCCCTCCACTTT	CASSELRGSRSPLHF
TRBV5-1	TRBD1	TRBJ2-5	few	TGCGCCAGCAGGAACACTGGGACAGCCACTGGGACCCAGTACTTC	CASRNTGTATGTQYF
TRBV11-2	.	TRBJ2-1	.	TGTGCCAGCAGCCCCGGAACGGCGGGATACAATGAGCAGTTCTTC	CASSPGTAGYNEQFF
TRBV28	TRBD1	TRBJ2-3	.	TGTGCCAGCAGTTTACACAGGGGCCTGATGAGGACAGATACGCAGTATTTT	CASSLHRGLMRTDTQYF
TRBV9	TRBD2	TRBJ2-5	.	TGTGCCAGCAGCGTCCGACTAGCGGGGGTAGAGACCCAGTACTTC	CASSVRLAGVETQYF
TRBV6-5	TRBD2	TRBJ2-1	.	TGTGCCAGCAGTAACCAGCGGGGCGTGTACAATGAGCAGTTCTTC	CASSNQRGVYNEQFF
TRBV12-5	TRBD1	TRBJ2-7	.	TGTGCTAGTGGTCCTGGCTGGCCCTCCCGGACAGGGAGCTCCTACGAGCAGTACTTC	CASGPGWPSRTGSSYEQYF
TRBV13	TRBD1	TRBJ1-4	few	TGTGCCAGCAGCACGGGACAGGGTCTGGAAAAACTGTTTTTT	CASSTGQGLEKLFF
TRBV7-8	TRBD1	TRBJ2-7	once	TGTGCCAGCAGTTCCATTACAGGGGCCGAGCAGTACTTC	CASSSITGAEQYF
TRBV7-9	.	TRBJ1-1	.	TGTGCCAGCAGCTCCCCCCCAGCAGGAGCAGGGGCCGGAACTGAAGCTTTCTTT	CASSSPPAGAGAGTEAFF
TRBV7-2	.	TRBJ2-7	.	TGTGCCAGCAGCTTGATCCCCTCTGCCTACGAGCAGTACTTC	CASSLIPSAYEQYF
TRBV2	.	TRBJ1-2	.	TGTGCCAGCAGGAGGGAAGGAAACTATGGCTACACCTTC	CASRREGNYGYTF
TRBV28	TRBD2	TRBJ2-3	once	TGTGCCAGCAGTTTCGGGGGGGCCACAGATACGCAGTATTTT	CASSFGGATDTQYF
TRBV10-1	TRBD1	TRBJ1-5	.	TGCGCCAGCAATCCGGGACAGGGAAGCAATCAGCCCCAGCATTTT	CASNPGQGSNQPQHF
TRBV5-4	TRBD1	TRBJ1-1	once	TGTGCCAGCAGCTATCGGGACAGGGGCGCTGAAGCTTTCTTT	CASSYRDRGAEAFF
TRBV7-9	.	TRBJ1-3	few	TGTGCCAGCAGCACAGGACGGAGCTCTGGAAACACCATATATTTT	CASSTGRSSGNTIYF
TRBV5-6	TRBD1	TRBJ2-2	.	TGTGCCAGCAGCTTTGGTGACAGGGTACGAACCGGGGAGCTGTTTTTT	CASSFGDRVRTGELFF
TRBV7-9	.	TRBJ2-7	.	TGTGCCAGCAGCGCACGGACTGGACCCTACGAGCAGTACTTC	CASSARTGPYEQYF
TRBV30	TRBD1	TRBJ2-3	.	TGTGCCTGGAGTCACGGGGACAGGGGGCTAACAGATACGCAGTATTTT	CAWSHGDRGLTDTQYF
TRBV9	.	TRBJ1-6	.	TGTGCCAGCAGCCCCGACCCGGGTCTCTATAATTCACCCCTCCACTTT	CASSPDPGLYNSPLHF
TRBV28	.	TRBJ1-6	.	TGTGCCAGCACCGATGGAGGGCTGGTTTCACCCCTCCACTTT	CASTDGGLVSPLHF
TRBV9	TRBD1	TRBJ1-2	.	TGTGCCAGCACCCCTGTGACAGGGGATTATGGCTACACCTTC	CASTPVTGDYGYTF
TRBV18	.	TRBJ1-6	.	TGTGCCAGCTCACCTAACAGGGATTCACCCCTCCACTTT	CASSPNRDSPLHF
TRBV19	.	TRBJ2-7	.	TGTGCCAGTAGGCAAACAAAGACAAACAAAACAGGGTTATCTTCCTACGAGCAGTACTTC	CASRQTKTNKTGLSSYEQYF
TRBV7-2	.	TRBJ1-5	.	TGTGCCAGCACCCTAAGAGGCAATCAGCCCCAGCATTTT	CASTLRGNQPQHF